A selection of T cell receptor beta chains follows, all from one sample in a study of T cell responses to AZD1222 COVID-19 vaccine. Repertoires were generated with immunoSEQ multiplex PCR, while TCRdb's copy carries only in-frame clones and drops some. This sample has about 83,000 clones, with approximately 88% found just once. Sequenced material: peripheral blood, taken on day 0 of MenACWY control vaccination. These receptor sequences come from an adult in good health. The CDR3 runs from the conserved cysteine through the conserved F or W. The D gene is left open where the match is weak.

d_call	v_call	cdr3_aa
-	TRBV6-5	CASTKPGDNTGELFF
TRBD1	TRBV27	CASSEPGQGLDEQYF
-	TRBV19	CASSTNRDVYNEQFF
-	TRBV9	CASSVDVRGAGNTIYF
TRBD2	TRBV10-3	CAISEPTSSREGDEQYF
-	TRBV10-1	CASSESVGLEQYF
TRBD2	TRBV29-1	CSVAPHGGGYEQYF
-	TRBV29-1	CSVLRQRNTGELFF
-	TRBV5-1	CASRLTPGPGYGYTF
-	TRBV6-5	CASSSQFWDTIYF
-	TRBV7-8	CASSLKMFEQYF
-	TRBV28	CASRSGNQPQHF
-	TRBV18	CASSPPSGNIQYF
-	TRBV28	CASSSIYEQYF
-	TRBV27	CASSFRQNYGYTF
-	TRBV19	CASSIASGYTDTQYF
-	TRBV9	CASSLGQTDTQYF
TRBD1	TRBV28	CASRDRATNEKLFF
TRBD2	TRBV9	CASSVSSTGGTDTQYF
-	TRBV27	CASRGLAYNEQFF
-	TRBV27	CASSSAGSETQYF
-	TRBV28	CASSFASGYEQYF
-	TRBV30	CAWSPKSLRGPGEKLFF
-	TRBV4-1	CASSQGIGESTNEKLFF
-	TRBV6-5	CASSYADTEAFF
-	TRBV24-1	CATSDLQSNYGYTF
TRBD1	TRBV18	CASSPSNRGSYEQYF
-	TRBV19	CASSNRDYGYTF
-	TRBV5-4	CASSFTGYYGYTF
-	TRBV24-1	CATSETQLRGFDGYTF
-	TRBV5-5	CASSLRGGNPTNTGELFF
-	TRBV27	CASSHLDTRPSTDTQYF
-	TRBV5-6	CASSLASRGGYTF
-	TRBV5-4	CASSSHPGPEETQYF
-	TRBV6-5	CASSYSFGDGYTF
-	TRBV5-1	CASSLSGGQETQYF